The 3 T cell receptor beta chains below all came from one sample that was sequenced in a study of blood T cell repertoires in COVID-19 (TCRdb year 2020). Libraries were prepared through the immunoSEQ multiplex PCR assay. Here the immuneACCESS table is served through TCRdb, limited to in-frame sequences with V and J called. Missing clones are a known gap in these copies; in checked studies unresolved V genes cover under half, and the rest lacks a known reason. For this sample the table gives about 300,000 clones, of which 89% were detected only once. The ten largest clonotypes hold 1.7% of the sample. Material for sequencing was PBMCs or T cells enriched from blood (not recorded which). Receptor source: a woman between 40 and 55 years old who had recovered from COVID-19.

The table lists this clone with a few counts. The chain has TRBV5-1 and TRBJ1-3, with unresolved D. Germline V gene sequence: CDR1 SGHRS, CDR2 YFSETQ. The CDR3 has 15 amino acids. Trimming took 2 bases from V and 0 from J, leaving 9 bases between them. CDR3 sequence (DNA): TGCGCCAGCAGCTTAGGGAGCCACTCTGGAAACACCATATATTTT. Protein sequence: CASSLGSHSGNTIYF.

The chain couples TRBV3-1 (or the pseudogene TRBV3-2) to TRBJ2-7, with D hard to call. This CDR3 contains 14 residues. Trimming shortened V by 4 bases and J by 3 bases, and 13 bases separated the two germline ends. Germline-derived CDR1 and CDR2 are LGHDT and YNNKEL (reference sequence). CDR3 residues: CASSRGPTSYEQYF. The CDR3 nucleotides read TGTGCCAGCAGCCGCGGCCCGACGAGCTACGAGCAGTACTTC.

As concerns this clone: This specimen includes other DNA sequences encoding the same CDR3. The J gene is TRBJ1-1, the V gene TRBV27, with D maybe TRBD1 (5 bases). V was pared by 6 bases and J by 1 base, with 9 bases between. Germline CDR1 reads MNHEY; CDR2 reads SMNVEV (reference sequence). The CDR3 runs to 13 residues. The CDR3 spells CASRGHSNTEAFF. The CDR3 DNA follows: TGTGCCAGCAGAGGACACTCGAACACTGAAGCTTTCTTT.